This TCR beta chain was captured by sequencing in a study of identical twins. CDR3 size: 16 residues. Germline-derived CDR1 and CDR2 are SEHNR and FQNEAQ (reference sequence). V lost 8 bases to trimming and J lost 4 bases, with 23 bases between them. The donors were all healthy and Caucasian. This clonotype has more than one count but fewer than ten. With template switching, a universal primer site was added, and the cDNA carried unique molecular identifiers. TCRdb itself ran the 5' RACE reads through MiXCR, one entry per CDR3 protein. The sample carries about 240,000 distinct CDR3 sequences, 7.5% recorded once. These records were also assigned to another study, of yellow fever vaccine responses in identical twins. As that report states: Each twin's T cell response to the vaccine was reported to look partly convergent and partly personalized.

Material: CD8+ T cells sorted from blood. The sequence came from a woman under 30 in good health. This chain links TRBV7-9 with TRBJ1-2, with TRBD1 as a possible D gene (6 bases). The CDR3 region is CASAPWGLGQFYGYTF. The DNA of the CDR3 is TGTGCCAGCGCACCCTGGGGGCTCGGACAGTTCTATGGCTACACCTTC.